This T cell receptor (beta chain) emerged from a study of CD8 T cells in ankylosing spondylitis. This clonotype was seen a few times. Germline CDR1 and CDR2: SQVTM and ANQGSEA. The V end lost 3 bases, the J end lost 0 bases, and 9 bases lay between the germline ends. The CDR3 loop spans 14 amino acids. MiXCR was run by TCRdb on the 5' RACE reads, yielding one entry per CDR3 protein. The sample comprises around 28,000 distinct CDR3 sequences, less than 40% of which are singletons, and about 41% rests with the top ten. The sequencing sample was made of synovial fluid, either unsorted or a sorted T cell fraction (not recorded which). The TCR comes from a male donor with ankylosing spondylitis. The chain employs TRBV29-1 and TRBJ1-3; no clear D. The CDR3 spells CSVEADHSGNTIYF. The CDR3 nucleotides are TGCAGCGTTGAGGCCGACCACTCTGGAAACACCATATATTTT.